This TCR beta chain emerged from a study of CD8+CD57+ T cells in acquired aplastic anemia. Study background: On average, sorted CD4+ and CD8+ cells gave roughly 2.9 ug of DNA.

This clonotype was seen repeatedly, ten times or more. Its antigen is as yet unknown. The CDR3 sequence is 15 residues long. The V end lost 10 bases, the J end lost 3 bases, and 19 bases lay between the germline ends. The V gene's germline CDR1 is ENHRY and CDR2 SYGVKD. The authors sequenced patients whose flow cytometry had shown CD8+CD57+ cell expansion. The TCR beta profiling, which covered VDJ combination and CDR3 sequence, was carried out using genomic DNA as the template. From the reads, TCRdb called clonotypes with MiXCR, one entry per CDR3 protein. The table has 450,000 to 550,000 distinct CDR3 sequences, 25% to 40% seen once; the top ten hold 0.82%. General study points: There were 25 to 35 CD8+ CDR3 sequences that occurred in both patients and controls.

The sequence was obtained from a human donor with aplastic anemia. Input material: sorted CD4+, CD8+, or CD8+CD57+ T cells (not recorded which) from PBMCs. V usage is TRBV10-3 and J usage is TRBJ1-5, with D uncertain. Here the CDR3 DNA reads TGTGCCACCCGAGATTTTGAGGGAAACAATCAGCCCCAGCATTTT. Encoded protein: CATRDFEGNNQPQHF.